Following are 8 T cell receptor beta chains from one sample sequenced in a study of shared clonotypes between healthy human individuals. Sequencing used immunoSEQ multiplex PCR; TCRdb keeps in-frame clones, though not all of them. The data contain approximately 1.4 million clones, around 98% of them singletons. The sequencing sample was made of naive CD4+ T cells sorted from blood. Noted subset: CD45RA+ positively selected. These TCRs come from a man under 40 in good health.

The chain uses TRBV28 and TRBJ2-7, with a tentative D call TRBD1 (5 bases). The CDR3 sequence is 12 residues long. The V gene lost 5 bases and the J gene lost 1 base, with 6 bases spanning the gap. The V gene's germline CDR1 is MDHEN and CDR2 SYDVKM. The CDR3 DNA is TGTGCCAGCAGTAAGGGGTCCTACGAGCAGTACTTC. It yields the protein CASSKGSYEQYF. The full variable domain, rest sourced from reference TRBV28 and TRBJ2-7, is DVKVTQSSRYLVKRTGEKVFLECVQDMDHENMFWYRQDPGLGLRLIYFSYDVKMKEKGDIPEGYSVSREKKERFSLILESASTNQTSMYLCASSKGSYEQYFGPGTRLTVT.

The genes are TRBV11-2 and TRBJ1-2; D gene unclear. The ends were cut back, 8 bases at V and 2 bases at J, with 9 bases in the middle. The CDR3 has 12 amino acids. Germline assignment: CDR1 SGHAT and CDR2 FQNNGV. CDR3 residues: CASRGSNYGYTF. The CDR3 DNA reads TGTGCCAGCCGTGGGTCCAACTATGGCTACACCTTC. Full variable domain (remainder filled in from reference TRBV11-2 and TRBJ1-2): EAGVAQSPRYKIIEKRQSVAFWCNPISGHATLYWYQQILGQGPKLLIQFQNNGVVDDSQLPKDRFSAERLKGVDSTLKIQPAKLEDSAVYLCASRGSNYGYTFGSGTRLTVV.

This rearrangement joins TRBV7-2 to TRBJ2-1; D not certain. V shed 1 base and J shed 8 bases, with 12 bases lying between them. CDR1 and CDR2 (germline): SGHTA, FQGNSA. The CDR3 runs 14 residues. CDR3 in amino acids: CASSLDEVIHEQFF. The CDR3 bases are TGTGCCAGCAGCTTAGATGAGGTGATCCATGAGCAGTTCTTC.

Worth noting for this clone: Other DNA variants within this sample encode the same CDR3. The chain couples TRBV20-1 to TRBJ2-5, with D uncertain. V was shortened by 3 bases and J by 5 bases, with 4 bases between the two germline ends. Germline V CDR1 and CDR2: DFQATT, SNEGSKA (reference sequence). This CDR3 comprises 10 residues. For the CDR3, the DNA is TGCAGTGCTAGTGTCGAGACCCAGTACTTC. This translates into CSASVETQYF.

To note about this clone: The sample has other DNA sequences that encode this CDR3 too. The CDR3 loop reads CASSSRTANTEAFF. For the CDR3, the DNA is TGTGCCAGCAGCTCAAGAACCGCAAACACTGAAGCTTTCTTT. The V gene is TRBV7-2, the J gene TRBJ1-1, with unresolved D. V lost 4 bases and J lost 2, with 11 bases in between. This CDR3 has 14 amino acids. Germline V CDR1 and CDR2: SGHTA, FQGNSA.

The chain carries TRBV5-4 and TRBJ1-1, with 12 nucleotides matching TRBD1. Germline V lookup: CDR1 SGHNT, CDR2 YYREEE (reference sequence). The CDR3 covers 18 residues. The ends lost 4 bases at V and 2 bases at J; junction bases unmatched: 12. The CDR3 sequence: CASSPAPGQGAINTEAFF. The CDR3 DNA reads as TGTGCCAGCAGCCCGGCACCGGGACAGGGGGCGATCAACACTGAAGCTTTCTTT.

This CDR3 reads CATSRDYRDHNEQFF. DNA for the CDR3: TGTGCCACCAGCAGAGATTACCGGGACCACAATGAGCAGTTCTTC. This sequence joins TRBV15 and TRBJ2-1; perhaps D is TRBD1 or TRBD2 (5 bases each). Per the germline V gene, CDR1 is LNHNV and CDR2 is YYDKDF (reference sequence). The V gene lost 0 bases and the J gene lost 5 bases, with 11 bases spanning the gap. This CDR3 comprises 15 residues.

The CDR3 sequence is CASSLGGGRAIDTQYF. For the CDR3, the DNA is TGTGCCAGCAGCTTGGGGGGCGGGAGGGCCATTGATACGCAGTATTTT. V gene TRBV5-4 combines with J gene TRBJ2-3, with TRBD2 matching over 9 bases. The junction had 8 bases not matched to a gene; V was cut back by 0 bases and J by 6 bases. Germline CDR1 is SGHNT and CDR2 is YYREEE (reference sequence). This CDR3 has 16 amino acids.